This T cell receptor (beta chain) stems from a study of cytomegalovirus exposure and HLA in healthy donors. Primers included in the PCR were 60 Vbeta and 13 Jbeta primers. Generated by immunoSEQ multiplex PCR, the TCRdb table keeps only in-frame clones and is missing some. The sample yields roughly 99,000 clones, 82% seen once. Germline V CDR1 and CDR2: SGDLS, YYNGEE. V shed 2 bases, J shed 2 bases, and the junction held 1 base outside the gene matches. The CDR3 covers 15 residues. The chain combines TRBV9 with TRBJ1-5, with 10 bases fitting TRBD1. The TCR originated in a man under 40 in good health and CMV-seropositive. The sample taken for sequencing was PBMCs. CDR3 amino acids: CASSVGTGGNQPQHF. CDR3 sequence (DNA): TGTGCCAGCAGCGTTGGGACAGGGGGCAATCAGCCCCAGCATTTT.